This TCR beta chain was documented in a study of blood T cell repertoires in COVID-19. Study information: Spain, Italy and the United States supplied samples that represented acute and convalescent COVID-19. The cDNA or gDNA used as material had been derived from T cells, B-cell-depleted T cells, or PBMCs.

As processed by the authors: Reference gene primer amplification in the assay estimated nucleated cell counts. Sequencing used immunoSEQ multiplex PCR; TCRdb keeps in-frame clones, though not all of them. V, J and clone size are those of that table, while D and trimming were read from the DNA. The table has about 61,000 clones, roughly 91% seen once. V shed 6 bases and J shed 6 bases, with 21 bases lying between them. Germline CDR1 is SEHNR and CDR2 is FQNEAQ (reference sequence). The CDR3 contains 16 residues. The TCR originated in a human donor in a cohort sampled during active COVID-19. The sample was peripheral blood. This chain uses TRBV7-9 with TRBJ2-1, with D perhaps TRBD2 (5 bases). The DNA of the CDR3 is TGTGCCAGCAGACAGAACCGACTCGGGGTACGCAATGAGCAGTTCTTC. This codes for CASRQNRLGVRNEQFF.